This entry concerns a single T cell receptor beta chain. V shed 5 bases and J 0 bases; nucleotides not matched to a gene: 9. The length of the CDR3 is 16 residues. Germline V gene sequence: CDR1 SGHAT, CDR2 FQDESV (reference sequence). Per the authors' pipeline: How many nucleated cells were present was estimated from reference gene primer amplification. Repertoires were generated with immunoSEQ multiplex PCR, while TCRdb's copy carries only in-frame clones and drops some. From that table come the V and J calls and clone size; the DNA was used to work out D and trimming. The profile covers hundreds of thousands of clones, with 70% to 90% appearing a single time and under 4% taken by the ten largest. This specimen comes from a study of blood T cell repertoires in COVID-19. For the study at large: From the United States, Italy and Spain came samples of acute and convalescent COVID-19. PBMCs, B-cell-depleted T cells, or T cells provided the cDNA or gDNA that made up the material.

The sequenced material came from peripheral blood. The genes are TRBV11-1 and TRBJ1-2; 7 bases align to TRBD1. This TCR was recovered from a man younger than 30 with active or convalescent COVID-19. In nucleotides, the CDR3 is TGTGCCAGCAGCCCCGACAGGGAACGAGCTAACTATGGCTACACCTTC. Its protein is CASSPDRERANYGYTF.